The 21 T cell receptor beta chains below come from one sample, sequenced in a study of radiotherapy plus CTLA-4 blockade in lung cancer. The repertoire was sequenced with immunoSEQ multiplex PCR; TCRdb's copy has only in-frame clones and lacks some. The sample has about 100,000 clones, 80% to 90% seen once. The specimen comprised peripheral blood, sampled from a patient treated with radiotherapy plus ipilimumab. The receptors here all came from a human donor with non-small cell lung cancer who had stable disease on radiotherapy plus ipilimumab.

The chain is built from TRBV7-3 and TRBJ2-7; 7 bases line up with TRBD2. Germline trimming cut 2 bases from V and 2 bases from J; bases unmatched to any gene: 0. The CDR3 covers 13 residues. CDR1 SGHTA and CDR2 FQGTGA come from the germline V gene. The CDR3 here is CASSLGLAYEQYF. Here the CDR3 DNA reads TGTGCCAGCAGCTTAGGACTAGCCTACGAGCAGTACTTC. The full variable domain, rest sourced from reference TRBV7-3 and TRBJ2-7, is GAGVSQTPSNKVTEKGKYVELRCDPISGHTALYWYRQSLGQGPEFLIYFQGTGAADDSGLPNDRFFAVRPEGSVSTLKIQRTERGDSAVYLCASSLGLAYEQYFGPGTRLTVT.

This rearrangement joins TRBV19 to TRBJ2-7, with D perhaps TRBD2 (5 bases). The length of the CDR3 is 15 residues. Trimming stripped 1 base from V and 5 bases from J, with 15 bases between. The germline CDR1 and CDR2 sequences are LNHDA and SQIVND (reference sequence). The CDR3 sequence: CASSIGAGPGDEQYF. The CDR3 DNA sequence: TGTGCCAGTAGTATAGGGGCCGGGCCCGGGGACGAGCAGTACTTC.

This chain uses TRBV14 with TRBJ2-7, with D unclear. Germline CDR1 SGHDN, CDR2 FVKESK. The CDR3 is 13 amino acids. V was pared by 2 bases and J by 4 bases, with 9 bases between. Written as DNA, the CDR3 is TGTGCCAGCAGCCAATTCACAGCGTACGAGCAGTACTTC. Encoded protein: CASSQFTAYEQYF.

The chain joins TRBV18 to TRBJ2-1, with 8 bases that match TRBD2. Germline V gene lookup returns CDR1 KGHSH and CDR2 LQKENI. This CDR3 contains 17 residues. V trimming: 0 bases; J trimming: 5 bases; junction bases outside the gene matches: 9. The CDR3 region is CASSPPVGGGRDNEQFF. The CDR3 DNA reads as TGTGCCAGCTCACCACCCGTGGGCGGGGGGCGAGACAATGAGCAGTTCTTC.

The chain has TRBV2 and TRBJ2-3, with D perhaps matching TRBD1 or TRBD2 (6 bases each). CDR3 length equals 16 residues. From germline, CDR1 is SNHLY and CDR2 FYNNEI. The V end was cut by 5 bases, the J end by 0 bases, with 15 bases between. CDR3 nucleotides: TGTGCCAGCAGTCCGAACGGGGGCCTGAGCACAGATACGCAGTATTTT. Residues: CASSPNGGLSTDTQYF.

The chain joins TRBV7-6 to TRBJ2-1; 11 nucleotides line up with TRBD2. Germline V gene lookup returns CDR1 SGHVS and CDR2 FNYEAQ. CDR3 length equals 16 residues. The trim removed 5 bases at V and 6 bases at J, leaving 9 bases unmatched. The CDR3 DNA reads TGTGCCAGCAGCCCACTAGCGGGAGCGGGTTCCAATGAGCAGTTCTTC. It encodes CASSPLAGAGSNEQFF.

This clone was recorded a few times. CDR3 in amino acids: CASSERDRNSPLHF. The CDR3 coding sequence is TGTGCCAGCAGTGAACGGGACAGGAATTCACCCCTCCACTTT. This chain connects TRBV6-5 to TRBJ1-6, with 8 positions matching TRBD1. This CDR3 region has 14 residues. V gave up 5 bases and J gave up 7 bases; unmatched junction bases: 4. CDR1 and CDR2 from the germline V gene are MNHEY and SVGAGI.

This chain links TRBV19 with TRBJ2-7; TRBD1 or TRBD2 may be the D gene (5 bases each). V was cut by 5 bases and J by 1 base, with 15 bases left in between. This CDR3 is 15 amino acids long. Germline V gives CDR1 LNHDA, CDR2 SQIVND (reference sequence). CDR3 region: CASSVARDGSYEQYF. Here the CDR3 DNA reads TGTGCCAGTAGTGTCGCCAGGGACGGATCCTACGAGCAGTACTTC.

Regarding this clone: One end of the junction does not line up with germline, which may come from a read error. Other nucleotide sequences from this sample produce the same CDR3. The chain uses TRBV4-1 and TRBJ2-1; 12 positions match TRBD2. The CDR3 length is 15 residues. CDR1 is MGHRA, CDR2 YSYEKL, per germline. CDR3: CASSRGLAGSGEQFF. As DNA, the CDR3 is TGTGCCAGCAGCCGAGGACTAGCGGGATCGGGAGAGCAGTTCTTC.

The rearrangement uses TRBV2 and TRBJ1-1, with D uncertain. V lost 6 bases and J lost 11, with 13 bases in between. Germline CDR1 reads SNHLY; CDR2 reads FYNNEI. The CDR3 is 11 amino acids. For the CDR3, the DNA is TGTGCCAGCAGCCCGTTGGGTATGGCTTTCTTT. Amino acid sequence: CASSPLGMAFF.

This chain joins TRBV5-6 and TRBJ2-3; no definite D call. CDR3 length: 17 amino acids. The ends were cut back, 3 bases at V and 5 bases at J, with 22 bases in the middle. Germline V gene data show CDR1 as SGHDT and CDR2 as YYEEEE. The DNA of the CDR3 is TGTGCCAGCAGCTCCCTGACCAGCCAAGCCTTGGGAGATACGCAGTATTTT. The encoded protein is CASSSLTSQALGDTQYF. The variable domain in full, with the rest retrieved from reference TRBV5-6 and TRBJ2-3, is DAGVTQSPTHLIKTRGQQVTLRCSPKSGHDTVSWYQQALGQGPQFIFQYYEEEERQRGNFPDRFSGHQFPNYSSELNVNALLLGDSALYLCASSSLTSQALGDTQYFGPGTRLTVL.

The CDR3 DNA is TGTGCCAGCAGTTTAGGGTGGGAAAGCTCCTATAATTCACCCCTCCACTTT. It yields the protein CASSLGWESSYNSPLHF. This chain joins TRBV27 and TRBJ1-6; no firm D call. This CDR3 region has 17 residues. Per the germline V gene, CDR1 is MNHEY and CDR2 is SMNVEV (reference sequence). Trimming took off 2 bases at V and 0 bases at J, with 11 bases between the two ends.

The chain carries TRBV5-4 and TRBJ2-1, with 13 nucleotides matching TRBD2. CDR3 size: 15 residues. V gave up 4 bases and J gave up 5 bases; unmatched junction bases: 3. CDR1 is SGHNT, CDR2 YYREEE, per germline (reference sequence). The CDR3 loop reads CASSPLAGGDNEQFF. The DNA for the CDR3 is TGTGCCAGCAGCCCACTAGCGGGGGGGGACAATGAGCAGTTCTTC.

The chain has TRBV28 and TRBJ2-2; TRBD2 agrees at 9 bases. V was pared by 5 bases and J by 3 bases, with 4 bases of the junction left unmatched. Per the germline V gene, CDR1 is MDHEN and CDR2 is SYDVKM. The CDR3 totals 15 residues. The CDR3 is CASSISGRHTGELFF. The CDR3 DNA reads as TGTGCCAGCAGTATAAGCGGGAGGCACACCGGGGAGCTGTTTTTT.

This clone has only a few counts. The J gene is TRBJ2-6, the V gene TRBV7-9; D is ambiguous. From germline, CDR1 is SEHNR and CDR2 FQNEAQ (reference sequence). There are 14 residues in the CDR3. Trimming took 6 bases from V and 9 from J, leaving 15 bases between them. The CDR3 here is CASSSKGPGNVLTF. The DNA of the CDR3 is TGTGCCAGCAGTTCGAAGGGCCCGGGCAACGTCCTGACTTTC.

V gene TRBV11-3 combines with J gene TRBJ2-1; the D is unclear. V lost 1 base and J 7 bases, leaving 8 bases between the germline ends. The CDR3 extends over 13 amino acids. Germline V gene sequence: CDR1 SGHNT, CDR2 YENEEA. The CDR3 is CASSLGVGNEQFF. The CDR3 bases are TGTGCCAGCAGCTTAGGGGTGGGGAATGAGCAGTTCTTC.

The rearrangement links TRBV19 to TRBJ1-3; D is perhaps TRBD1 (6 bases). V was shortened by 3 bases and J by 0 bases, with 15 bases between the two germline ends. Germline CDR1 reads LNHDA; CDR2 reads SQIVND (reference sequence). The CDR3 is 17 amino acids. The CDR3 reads CASSIRQVLNSGNTIYF. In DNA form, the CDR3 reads TGTGCCAGTAGTATCCGACAGGTTCTCAACTCTGGAAACACCATATATTTT.

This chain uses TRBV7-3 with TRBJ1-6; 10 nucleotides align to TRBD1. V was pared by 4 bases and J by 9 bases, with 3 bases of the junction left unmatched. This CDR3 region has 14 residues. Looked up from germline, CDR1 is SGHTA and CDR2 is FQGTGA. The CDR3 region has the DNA TGTGCCAGCAGCTCGACAGGGGGCGCTTCACCCCTCCACTTT. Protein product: CASSSTGGASPLHF.

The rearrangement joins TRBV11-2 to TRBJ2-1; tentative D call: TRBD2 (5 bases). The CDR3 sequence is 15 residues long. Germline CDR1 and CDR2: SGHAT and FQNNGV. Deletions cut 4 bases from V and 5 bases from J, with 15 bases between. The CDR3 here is CASSSRSGLNNEQFF. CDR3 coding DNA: TGTGCCAGCAGCTCCAGAAGCGGATTAAACAATGAGCAGTTCTTC.

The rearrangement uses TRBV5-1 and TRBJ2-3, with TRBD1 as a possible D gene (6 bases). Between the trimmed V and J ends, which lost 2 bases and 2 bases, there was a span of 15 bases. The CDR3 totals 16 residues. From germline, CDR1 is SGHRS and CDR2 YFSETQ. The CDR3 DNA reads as TGCGCCAGCAGCTTCCCGGGGCAGGGGTCCACAGATACGCAGTATTTT. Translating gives CASSFPGQGSTDTQYF.

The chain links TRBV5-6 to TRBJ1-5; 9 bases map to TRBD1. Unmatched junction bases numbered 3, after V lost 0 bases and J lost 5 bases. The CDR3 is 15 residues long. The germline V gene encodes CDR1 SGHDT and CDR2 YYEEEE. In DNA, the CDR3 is TGTGCCAGCAGCTTGGGTTGGACAGGGGATCAGCCCCAGCATTTT. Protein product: CASSLGWTGDQPQHF.